This TCR beta chain derives from a study of T cells in women clearing cervical HPV infection. Some clones are missing from TCRdb's copy, which holds only in-frame ones; the method was immunoSEQ multiplex PCR. This repertoire includes roughly 28,000 clones. The germline V gene encodes CDR1 DFQATT and CDR2 SNEGSKA (reference sequence). With V trimmed by 3 bases and J by 0 bases, 1 base remained unmatched. The CDR3 runs to 14 residues. As concerns this clone: Its antigen is currently unknown. The read halts 3 residues ahead of the CDR3 end, with the missing end drawn from the germline J gene.

Study outcomes and limitations: Cases carried less TRBV6-7 than controls: 0.11% versus 0.16%.

The sequence was collected from a woman between 18 and 70 years old with a cervical HPV16 infection that either progressed to CIN3+ or cleared (not recorded which). The specimen sequenced was blood buffy coat. The rearrangement joins TRBV20-1 to TRBJ2-1, with 8 bases fitting TRBD2. CDR3 sequence reads: CSASGGVSYNEQFF. Incomplete CDR3 DNA: TGCAGTGCTAGCGGGGGGGTCTCCTACAATGAG.